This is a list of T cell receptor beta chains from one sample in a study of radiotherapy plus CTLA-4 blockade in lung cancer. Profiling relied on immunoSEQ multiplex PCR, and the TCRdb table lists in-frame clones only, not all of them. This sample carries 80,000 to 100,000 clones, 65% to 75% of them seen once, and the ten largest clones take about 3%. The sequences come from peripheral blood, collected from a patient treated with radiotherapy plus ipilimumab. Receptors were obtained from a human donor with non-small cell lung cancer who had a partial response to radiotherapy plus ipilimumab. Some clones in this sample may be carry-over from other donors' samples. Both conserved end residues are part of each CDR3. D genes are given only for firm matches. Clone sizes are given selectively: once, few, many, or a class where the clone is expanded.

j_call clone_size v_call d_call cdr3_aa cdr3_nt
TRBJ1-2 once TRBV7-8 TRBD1 CASSFGTDGYTF TGTGCCAGCAGCTTTGGGACAGATGGCTACACCTTC
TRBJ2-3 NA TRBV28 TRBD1 CASIRPGQGTDTQYF TGTGCCAGCATCAGACCGGGACAGGGCACAGATACGCAGTATTTT
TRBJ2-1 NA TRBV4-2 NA CASLNKGDEQFF TGTGCCAGCCTTAATAAGGGGGATGAGCAGTTCTTC
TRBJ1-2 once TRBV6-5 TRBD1 CASSRSGTGGFGYTF TGTGCCAGCAGTAGATCCGGGACAGGGGGCTTTGGCTACACCTTC
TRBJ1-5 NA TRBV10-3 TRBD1 CAIKADRALNQPQHF TGTGCCATCAAAGCTGACAGGGCCCTCAATCAGCCCCAGCATTTT
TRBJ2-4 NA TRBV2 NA CASGGSWRETNF TGTGCCAGCGGAGGGTCCTGGCGGGAAACGAACTTC
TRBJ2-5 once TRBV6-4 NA CASIDPLYRGQETQYF TGTGCCAGCATTGACCCGCTCTACCGGGGGCAAGAGACCCAGTACTTC
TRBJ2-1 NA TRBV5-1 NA CASIQDPPNNEQFF TGCGCCAGCATCCAAGATCCCCCTAACAATGAGCAGTTCTTC
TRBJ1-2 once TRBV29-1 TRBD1 CSVDGTDGYTF TGCAGCGTTGATGGGACAGATGGCTACACCTTC
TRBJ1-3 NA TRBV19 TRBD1 CARWTGSSGNTIYF TGTGCCAGATGGACAGGGAGCTCTGGAAACACCATATATTTT
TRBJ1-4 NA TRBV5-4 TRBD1 CASSLGGTNEKLFF TGTGCCAGCAGCTTAGGGGGCACTAATGAAAAACTGTTTTTT
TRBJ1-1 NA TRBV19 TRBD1 CASSIEQGARRTEAFF TGTGCCAGTAGTATAGAACAGGGGGCGAGGAGAACTGAAGCTTTCTTT
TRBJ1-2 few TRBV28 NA CASSRRDTRTYGYTF TGTGCCAGCAGTCGCCGGGACACTCGTACCTATGGCTACACCTTC
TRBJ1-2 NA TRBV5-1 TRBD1 CASSRWTGGPINYGYTF TGCGCCAGCAGCAGATGGACAGGGGGCCCCATTAACTATGGCTACACCTTC
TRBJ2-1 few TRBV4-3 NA CASSQDLRSSYNEQFF TGCGCCAGCAGCCAAGATTTGCGAAGCTCCTACAATGAGCAGTTCTTC
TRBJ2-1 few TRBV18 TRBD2 CASSPGAGGHEQFF TGTGCCAGCTCCCCTGGAGCGGGGGGGCATGAGCAGTTCTTC
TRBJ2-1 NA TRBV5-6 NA CASSLDRVNEQFF TGTGCCAGCAGCTTGGACCGAGTTAATGAGCAGTTCTTC
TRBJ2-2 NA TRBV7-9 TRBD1 CASSLDGTGKVFF TGTGCCAGCAGCTTAGACGGGACAGGGAAGGTGTTTTTT
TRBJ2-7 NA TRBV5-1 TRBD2 CASSSRPGLAGVVSYEQYF TGCGCCAGCAGCTCAAGACCGGGACTAGCGGGAGTGGTGTCCTACGAGCAGTACTTC
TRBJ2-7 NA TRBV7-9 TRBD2 CASSFRAGGGYEQYF TGTGCCAGCAGCTTTAGAGCGGGAGGAGGCTACGAGCAGTACTTC
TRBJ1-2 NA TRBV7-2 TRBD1 CASSLPAGGYGYTF TGTGCCAGCAGCCTCCCGGCAGGGGGCTATGGCTACACCTTC
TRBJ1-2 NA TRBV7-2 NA CASSLFSGQTSYGYTF TGTGCCAGCAGCTTGTTTTCGGGACAAACCTCCTATGGCTACACCTTC
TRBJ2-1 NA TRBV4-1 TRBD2 CASSLSGWLAGEHEQFF TGCGCCAGCAGCCTGTCGGGGTGGCTAGCGGGAGAACATGAGCAGTTCTTC
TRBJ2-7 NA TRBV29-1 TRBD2 CSFWTSGPARPVEQYF TGCAGCTTCTGGACTAGCGGGCCCGCCAGACCAGTCGAGCAGTACTTC
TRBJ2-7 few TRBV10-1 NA CASSQAGTKPYEQYF TGCGCCAGCAGTCAGGCCGGGACAAAACCCTACGAGCAGTACTTC
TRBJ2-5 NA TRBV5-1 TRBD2 CASSPRRLAEQYF TGCGCCAGCAGCCCCAGACGACTAGCGGAGCAGTACTTC
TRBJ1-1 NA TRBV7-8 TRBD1 CASSLRQGLIGAFF TGTGCCAGCAGCCTCCGACAGGGGCTCATAGGGGCTTTCTTT
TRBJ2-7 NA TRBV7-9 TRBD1 CASSDIRGQPYEQYF TGTGCCAGCAGCGATATCAGGGGACAGCCTTACGAGCAGTACTTC
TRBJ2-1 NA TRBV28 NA CASRSFGGAAGSYNEQFF TGTGCCAGCAGAAGTTTTGGGGGGGCGGCGGGCTCCTACAATGAGCAGTTCTTC
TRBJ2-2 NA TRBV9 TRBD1 CASSGTGLSGELFF TGTGCCAGCTCCGGGACAGGGCTATCCGGGGAGCTGTTTTTT
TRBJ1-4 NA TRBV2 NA CASRYGVEDEKLFF TGTGCCAGCCGATACGGGGTAGAAGACGAAAAACTGTTTTTT
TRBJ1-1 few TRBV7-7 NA CASSLRENTEAFF TGTGCCAGCAGCTTACGAGAGAACACTGAAGCTTTCTTT
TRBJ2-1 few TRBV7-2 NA CASSLVVRDGNEQFF TGTGCCAGCAGCTTAGTTGTCAGGGATGGCAATGAGCAGTTCTTC
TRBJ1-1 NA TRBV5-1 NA CASSPALSGTEAFF TGCGCCAGCAGTCCCGCTCTCAGCGGCACTGAAGCTTTCTTT
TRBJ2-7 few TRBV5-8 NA CASNPSSRRDYEQYF TGTGCCAGCAACCCTAGCTCCCGGAGGGACTACGAGCAGTACTTC
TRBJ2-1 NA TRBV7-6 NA CASSLGATGSHEQFF TGTGCCAGCAGCTTAGGTGCGACGGGTTCTCATGAGCAGTTCTTC
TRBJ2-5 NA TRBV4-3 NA CASSQDRGSGLETQYF TGCGCCAGCAGCCAAGATCGGGGTAGCGGCTTGGAGACCCAGTACTTC
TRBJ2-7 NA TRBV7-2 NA CASSQGGAGPYEQYF TGTGCCAGCAGCCAGGGAGGTGCTGGGCCCTACGAGCAGTACTTC
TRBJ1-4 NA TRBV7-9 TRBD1 CASSLGGQGSEKLFF TGTGCCAGCAGCTTAGGGGGACAGGGCTCTGAAAAACTGTTTTTT
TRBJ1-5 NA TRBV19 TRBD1 CASSGTGTGNQPQHF TGTGCCAGTAGCGGAACCGGGACAGGGAATCAGCCCCAGCATTTT
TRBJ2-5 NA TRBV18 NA CASSLREAETQYF TGTGCCAGCTCCCTCAGGGAAGCGGAGACCCAGTACTTC
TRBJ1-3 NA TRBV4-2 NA CASSQEPGSPFSGNTIYF TGTGCCAGCAGCCAAGAGCCGGGATCCCCCTTCTCTGGAAACACCATATATTTT
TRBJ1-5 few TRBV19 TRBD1 CASSQQGVQPQHF TGTGCCAGTAGTCAACAGGGGGTTCAGCCCCAGCATTTT
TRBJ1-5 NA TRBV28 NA CASGGGGNQPQHF TGTGCCAGCGGGGGAGGGGGCAATCAGCCCCAGCATTTT
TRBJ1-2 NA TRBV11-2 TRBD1 CASSLVVTGNYGYTF TGTGCCAGCAGCTTAGTGGTGACAGGGAACTATGGCTACACCTTC
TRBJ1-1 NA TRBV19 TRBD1 CASSIPREGARTEAFF TGTGCCAGTAGTATCCCAAGAGAGGGGGCAAGGACTGAAGCTTTCTTT
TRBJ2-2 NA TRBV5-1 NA CASSPRGAGELFF TGCGCCAGCAGCCCGCGGGGTGCCGGGGAGCTGTTTTTT